This is a list of T cell receptor beta chains from one sample in a study of T cells after yellow fever vaccination. TCRdb processed the 5' RACE reads anew with MiXCR; each CDR3 protein has one entry. In the table there are some 110,000 distinct CDR3 sequences, 7.2% of which are singletons. This specimen was CD4+ T cells sorted from PBMCs, taken roughly 45 days after the first yellow fever vaccination. Receptors originate from a man younger than 30 who received the YFV17D yellow fever vaccine. Both conserved end residues are part of each CDR3. A D gene is named only where the DNA matches it firmly. Only part of the rows carry a size: once, few, many, or a class if the clone is expanded.

TRBV4-3,TRBJ2-2,many,TRBD2,TGCGCCAGCAGCCAGGAACTAGCGGGGGAGCTGTTTTTT,CASSQELAGELFF
TRBV5-6,TRBJ2-1,many,.,TGTGCCAGCAGCTTGAAGGGGTCCTCGAGGGAGCAGTTCTTC,CASSLKGSSREQFF
TRBV7-2,TRBJ2-3,few,.,TGTGCCAGCAGCCTAAGTTCCGGGGATACGCAGTATTTT,CASSLSSGDTQYF
TRBV24-1,TRBJ2-1,.,.,TGTGCCACCAGTGCGGGCAGGAGCAATTACAATGAGCAGTTCTTC,CATSAGRSNYNEQFF
TRBV5-4,TRBJ1-1,many,.,TGTGCCAGCAGCTTGTTGGGGGCGGGCACTGAAGCTTTCTTT,CASSLLGAGTEAFF
TRBV5-4,TRBJ1-2,.,.,TGTGCCAGCAGCGCCGGGGTTCATAACTATGGCTACACCTTC,CASSAGVHNYGYTF
TRBV7-9,TRBJ2-3,many,.,TGTGCCAGCAGCTCACGAGCGGAGGGTGGAGATACGCAGTATTTT,CASSSRAEGGDTQYF
TRBV19,TRBJ2-2,many,TRBD2,TGTGCCAGTAGTAAACGACGGGGGGAACACCGGGAGCTGTTTTTT,CASSKRRGEHRELFF
TRBV7-8,TRBJ2-5,few,TRBD2,TGTGCCAGCAGCACTAGCGGGGGGGCTTTAGCGGAGACCCAGTACTTC,CASSTSGGALAETQYF
TRBV20-1,TRBJ2-2,many,.,TGCAGTGCTAGAGCGGGACGCGGGAACACCGGGGAGCTGTTTTTT,CSARAGRGNTGELFF
TRBV9,TRBJ2-1,many,.,TGTGCCAGCAGCAGATTCACTGGAGCTTCCTACAATGAGCAGTTCTTC,CASSRFTGASYNEQFF
TRBV7-2,TRBJ2-3,many,TRBD2,TGTGCCAGCAGCCGGGAGGGGGGCCGGGCAGATACGCAGTATTTT,CASSREGGRADTQYF
TRBV7-3,TRBJ2-1,many,.,TGTGCCAGCAGCTTAACGGCAGGGGATGAGCAGTTCTTC,CASSLTAGDEQFF
TRBV5-1,TRBJ1-2,many,.,TGCGCCAGCTCCCTACTGGCCGAAAGTGGCTACACCTTC,CASSLLAESGYTF
TRBV12-3/TRBV12-4,TRBJ1-2,.,.,TGTGCCAGCAGCCGGACAGAGAGGGGCTACACCTTC,CASSRTERGYTF
TRBV29-1,TRBJ1-2,.,.,TGCAGCGCCTTACACGGGGCTATTGGCTACACCTTC,CSALHGAIGYTF
TRBV4-1,TRBJ1-5,.,.,TGCGCCAGCAGCCAAGATCGATTTAAGGAGCCCCAGCATTTT,CASSQDRFKEPQHF
TRBV7-2,TRBJ2-5,many,TRBD2,TGTGCCAGCAGCTTGATCGGGGGGGAGACCCAGTACTTC,CASSLIGGETQYF
TRBV20-1,TRBJ2-7,many,.,TGCAGTGCTAGAGATCAGAGAGGGTGGAGCTCCTACGAGCAGTACTTC,CSARDQRGWSSYEQYF
TRBV20-1,TRBJ2-3,many,TRBD2,TGCAGTGCTCCCGGGACTAACACAGATACGCAGTATTTT,CSAPGTNTDTQYF
TRBV4-3,TRBJ1-5,few,TRBD1,TGCGCCAGCAGCCACCGGGACAGGGGAATAAGTCAGCCCCAGCATTTT,CASSHRDRGISQPQHF
TRBV6-2/TRBV6-3,TRBJ1-5,few,TRBD1,TGTGCCAGCAGCTACAGGGGAGGCCAGCCCCAGCATTTT,CASSYRGGQPQHF
TRBV20-1,TRBJ2-3,.,.,TGCAGTGCTAGGGGATTCGAAGGGGCGGAAGATACGCAGTATTTT,CSARGFEGAEDTQYF
TRBV6-5,TRBJ2-2,many,.,TGTGCCAGCAGTTTCACCGGGACGGCGTCGCGGGAGCTGTTTTTT,CASSFTGTASRELFF
TRBV7-3,TRBJ1-2,many,.,TGTGCCAGCAGCCCAGGAGGGGAGGGGTATGGCTACACCTTC,CASSPGGEGYGYTF
TRBV5-1,TRBJ2-5,many,.,TGCGCCAGCAGCTCCACGACTAGTTTCGAGACCCAGTACTTC,CASSSTTSFETQYF
TRBV29-1,TRBJ2-3,many,.,TGCAGCGTTGGAGTCGATGGAGATACGCAGTATTTT,CSVGVDGDTQYF
TRBV24-1,TRBJ2-3,many,TRBD1,TGTGCCACCAGTGATTTGGGACAGGGAGGAGATACGCAGTATTTT,CATSDLGQGGDTQYF
TRBV6-2/TRBV6-3,TRBJ1-5,many,TRBD1,TGTGCCAGCAGAACTGCAGGGGGCCGAGACAATCAGCCCCAGCATTTT,CASRTAGGRDNQPQHF
TRBV7-6,TRBJ1-1,many,TRBD1,TGTGCCAGCAGCTTGCTCCCAGGGGGGACTGAAGCTTTCTTT,CASSLLPGGTEAFF
TRBV12-3/TRBV12-4,TRBJ1-1,few,.,TGTGCCAGCACCCCTCTAGGAGCTGGCGGCACTGAAGCTTTCTTT,CASTPLGAGGTEAFF
TRBV7-9,TRBJ1-1,.,.,TGTGCCAGCAGCTTCTCTGGGGAGGACACTGAAGCTTTCTTT,CASSFSGEDTEAFF
TRBV25-1,TRBJ2-3,many,.,TGTGCCAGCAGTGAAGCGAAACGGGGGAACACAGATACGCAGTATTTT,CASSEAKRGNTDTQYF
TRBV5-1,TRBJ2-2,.,.,TGCGCCAGCAGCCAAAGTAGCGTGGGCACCGGGGAGCTGTTTTTT,CASSQSSVGTGELFF
TRBV7-2,TRBJ2-5,many,.,TGTGCCAGCAGCTTTGGGGTCCAAGAGACCCAGTACTTC,CASSFGVQETQYF
TRBV20-1,TRBJ2-3,many,TRBD2,TGCAGTGCTCCCCGGCGGGGGGCCGGCACAGATACGCAGTATTTT,CSAPRRGAGTDTQYF
TRBV12-3/TRBV12-4,TRBJ2-2,many,.,TGTGCCAGCAGTCGCCAGCGGAACACCGGGGAGCTGTTTTTT,CASSRQRNTGELFF
TRBV7-7,TRBJ2-1,many,TRBD2,TGTGCTAGCAGTCGGGGGGGCCCCAATGAGCAGTTCTTC,CASSRGGPNEQFF
TRBV30,TRBJ1-2,.,.,TGTGCCTCCCCTTACCCGGGGGATCGCCCCCCAGTCTTC,CASPYPGDRPPVF
TRBV6-2/TRBV6-3,TRBJ1-1,many,.,TGTGCCAGCAGCTCCCGCCCGAACACTGAAGCTTTCTTT,CASSSRPNTEAFF
TRBV5-4,TRBJ2-5,.,.,TGTGCCAGCAGCCGCGACCAGGGGTTCCAAGAGACCCAGTACTTC,CASSRDQGFQETQYF
TRBV5-1,TRBJ1-6,.,.,TGCGCCAGCAGCCTCGGGGGCTTACCCCTCCACTTT,CASSLGGLPLHF
TRBV4-2,TRBJ2-5,many,TRBD2,TGTGCCAGCAGCCCCCGGACTAGCGGGGGGGTTGGAGAGACCCAGTACTTC,CASSPRTSGGVGETQYF
TRBV28,TRBJ1-2,many,.,TGTGCCAGCAGTTCCTCGGGGATTGGGGATGATGGCTACACCTTC,CASSSSGIGDDGYTF
TRBV7-6,TRBJ1-4,many,TRBD1,TGTGCCAGCAGCTTCGCTCCAGGGGGCCTGTTTAATGAAAAACTGTTTTTT,CASSFAPGGLFNEKLFF
TRBV5-1,TRBJ1-4,many,.,TGCGCCAGCAGCCCGACCCAGGGAAATGAAAAACTGTTTTTT,CASSPTQGNEKLFF
TRBV7-6,TRBJ2-3,many,TRBD2,TGTGCCAGCAGCTTGGCTAGCGGGGGGTACGGCACAGATACGCAGTATTTT,CASSLASGGYGTDTQYF